A single sample gave rise to the 8 T cell receptor beta chains below, sequenced in a study of graft-versus-host responses after intestinal transplantation. Measured with immunoSEQ multiplex PCR; TCRdb has only the in-frame clones, and not every one. The profile shows under 100,000 clones, approximately 92% of them singletons. These TCRs are of unknown antigen specificity. The starting material was unstimulated CD8+ T cells sorted from spleen or lymph node cells, obtained before transplant. Receptors were obtained from a human donor who was the organ donor for an intestinal transplant.

V gene TRBV9 combines with J gene TRBJ2-7, with D possibly TRBD2 on 7 matching bases. The CDR3 has 15 residues. V was clipped by 0 bases and J by 4 bases, with 14 bases between them. Germline-derived CDR1 and CDR2 are SGDLS and YYNGEE. This chain's CDR3 is CASSVGPGGGYEQYF. CDR3 DNA sequence: TGTGCCAGCAGCGTAGGCCCGGGGGGCGGTTACGAGCAGTACTTC.

The rearrangement joins TRBV25-1 to TRBJ1-6; D is ambiguous. The CDR3 covers 13 residues. V was cut by 4 bases and J by 11 bases, with 12 bases left in between. Germline V gene data show CDR1 as MGHDK and CDR2 as SYGVNS. The CDR3 DNA sequence: TGTGCCAGCAGTGTCAGGTCCGGCGCACCCCTCCACTTT. It specifies CASSVRSGAPLHF.

The V call is TRBV14, the J call TRBJ2-5; 8 bases fit TRBD2. The CDR3 runs to 16 residues. Trimming cost V 4 bases and J 5 bases; bases outside gene matches: 12. The V gene's germline CDR1 is SGHDN and CDR2 FVKESK. CDR3 protein: CASSPSNRLAPETQYF. CDR3 DNA sequence: TGTGCCAGCAGCCCTTCGAATAGACTAGCGCCCGAGACCCAGTACTTC.

CDR3 sequence reads: CASSPGWVAAREQFF. For the CDR3, the DNA is TGTGCCAGCAGCCCCGGTTGGGTAGCGGCCAGGGAGCAGTTCTTC. The V gene is TRBV7-3, the J gene TRBJ2-1, with D possibly matching TRBD2 (6 bases). The CDR3 runs 15 residues. The germline V gene encodes CDR1 SGHTA and CDR2 FQGTGA. Trimming took 5 bases from V and 10 from J, leaving 21 bases between them.

The rearrangement joins TRBV9 to TRBJ2-1; D might be TRBD2 (5 bases). Germline V CDR1 and CDR2: SGDLS, YYNGEE. The CDR3 is 14 residues long. Trimming removed 5 bases from V and 4 bases from J, with 13 bases in between. The DNA for the CDR3 is TGTGCCAGCAGTGAGGGCTCCCTATACAATGAGCAGTTCTTC. The encoded protein is CASSEGSLYNEQFF.

The gene calls are TRBV27 and TRBJ2-1; 10 bases line up with TRBD2. The CDR3 runs 18 residues. V shed 2 bases, J shed 6 bases, and the junction held 13 bases outside the gene matches. Per germline, CDR1 MNHEY and CDR2 SMNVEV (reference sequence). CDR3 sequence reads: CASSLVASGRIWGNEQFF. In DNA form, the CDR3 reads TGTGCCAGCAGTTTAGTCGCTAGCGGGAGAATCTGGGGCAATGAGCAGTTCTTC.

This clone was seen only once. This chain's CDR3 is CAWSVEWDRGPSGYGYTF. In DNA form, the CDR3 reads TGTGCCTGGAGTGTCGAGTGGGACAGGGGGCCCTCAGGCTATGGCTACACCTTC. The rearrangement joins TRBV30 to TRBJ1-2, with TRBD1 matching 12 bases. Looked up from germline, CDR1 is GTSNPN and CDR2 is SVGIG (reference sequence). The CDR3 is 18 amino acids. Trimming took 0 bases from V and 4 from J; bases not matched to a gene: 12.

The chain carries TRBV5-6 and TRBJ2-1, with 11 bases aligning to TRBD2. V lost 2 bases to trimming and J lost 10 bases; unmatched junction nucleotides: 11. The CDR3 has 16 amino acids. Germline V gene lookup returns CDR1 SGHDT and CDR2 YYEEEE. The CDR3 loop is CASSFGTSGRLGEQFF. The CDR3 DNA reads TGTGCCAGCAGCTTCGGCACTAGCGGGAGACTGGGGGAGCAGTTCTTC. The full variable domain, rest sourced from reference TRBV5-6 and TRBJ2-1, is DAGVTQSPTHLIKTRGQQVTLRCSPKSGHDTVSWYQQALGQGPQFIFQYYEEEERQRGNFPDRFSGHQFPNYSSELNVNALLLGDSALYLCASSFGTSGRLGEQFFGPGTRLTVL.